This is a list of T cell receptor beta chains from one sample in a study of cytomegalovirus exposure and HLA in healthy donors. The repertoire was sequenced with immunoSEQ multiplex PCR; TCRdb's copy has only in-frame clones and lacks some. The data contain fewer than 200,000 clones, roughly 74% of them seen just once; the ten biggest clones take up 1.5% to 2%. The sample consisted of PBMCs. All receptors come from a young woman in good health and CMV-seronegative. Both conserved end residues are part of each CDR3. A D gene is named only where the DNA matches it firmly. Size is stated for part of the rows, as once, few or many counts, or as a class when the clone is expanded.

abundance	j_gene	d_gene	v_gene	CDR3aa	CDR3nt
-	TRBJ1-2	TRBD1	TRBV5-1	CASSFHPGTGNYGYTF	TGCGCCAGCAGCTTCCACCCTGGGACAGGGAACTATGGCTACACCTTC
-	TRBJ1-1	-	TRBV30	CAWNQGKGTEAFF	TGTGCCTGGAACCAGGGGAAGGGGACTGAAGCTTTCTTT
-	TRBJ2-1	-	TRBV2	CASSEDLGLRKQFF	TGTGCCAGCAGTGAAGATCTTGGACTAAGGAAGCAGTTCTTC
-	TRBJ1-5	-	TRBV2	CASNLRGAGQPQHF	TGTGCCAGCAATTTGAGGGGAGCGGGTCAGCCCCAGCATTTT
-	TRBJ1-5	TRBD1	TRBV6-6	CASSYVGQYQPQHF	TGTGCCAGCAGTTACGTGGGACAGTATCAGCCCCAGCATTTT
few	TRBJ2-1	TRBD1	TRBV4-2	CASSQDLTGKTYNEQFF	TGTGCCAGCAGCCAAGATCTGACAGGGAAGACCTACAATGAGCAGTTCTTC
-	TRBJ2-5	-	TRBV27	CASSLSWQGPWYF	TGTGCCAGCAGTTTATCGTGGCAGGGCCCGTGGTACTTC
-	TRBJ2-3	TRBD2	TRBV2	CASSDRLAGTTDTQYF	TGTGCCAGCAGTGATAGGCTAGCGGGGACCACAGATACGCAGTATTTT
-	TRBJ2-6	TRBD1	TRBV18	CASSGTGGAGANVLTF	TGTGCCAGCTCCGGGACAGGGGGCGCTGGGGCCAACGTCCTGACTTTC
-	TRBJ2-3	TRBD2	TRBV9	CASSPDRLARATDTQYF	TGTGCCAGCAGCCCGGACCGACTAGCCAGAGCCACAGATACGCAGTATTTT
-	TRBJ1-1	-	TRBV29-1	CSASDEAFF	TGCAGCGCCTCAGATGAAGCTTTCTTT
-	TRBJ2-7	TRBD2	TRBV4-1	CASSQGTSGTSSYEQYF	TGCGCCAGCAGCCAAGGGACTAGCGGAACCAGCTCCTACGAGCAGTACTTC
-	TRBJ2-7	-	TRBV7-2	CASSFTGYEQYF	TGTGCCAGCAGCTTTACCGGTTACGAGCAGTACTTC
few	TRBJ1-1	-	TRBV7-8	CASNPTENTEAFF	TGTGCCAGCAACCCAACAGAGAACACTGAAGCTTTCTTT
few	TRBJ2-7	TRBD2	TRBV30	CAWSASGTTYEQYF	TGTGCCTGGAGTGCTTCCGGGACTACCTACGAGCAGTACTTC
few	TRBJ1-6	-	TRBV27	CASSLSQGGNSPLHF	TGTGCCAGCAGTTTATCACAGGGTGGAAATTCACCCCTCCACTTT
once	TRBJ1-2	-	TRBV19	CASSMKRRAGYGYTF	TGTGCCAGTAGTATGAAGAGGAGGGCAGGATATGGCTACACCTTC
-	TRBJ2-3	-	TRBV6-4	CASSARGNTDTQYF	TGTGCCAGCAGTGCTCGAGGGAACACAGATACGCAGTATTTT
few	TRBJ1-4	TRBD1	TRBV2	CASSKNRGRDEKLFF	TGTGCCAGCAGCAAAAACAGGGGGCGGGATGAAAAACTGTTTTTT
-	TRBJ1-1	-	TRBV30	CAWNRSPNTEAFF	TGTGCCTGGAACAGGTCCCCGAACACTGAAGCTTTCTTT
once	TRBJ1-2	-	TRBV30	CAWSVWGEGFGYTF	TGTGCCTGGAGTGTATGGGGGGAAGGGTTTGGCTACACCTTC
-	TRBJ2-7	TRBD2	TRBV7-9	CASSEAGVPYEQYF	TGTGCCAGCTCCGAGGCGGGGGTCCCCTACGAGCAGTACTTC
-	TRBJ1-3	TRBD1	TRBV18	CASSPDRSTGNTIYF	TGTGCCAGCTCTCCGGACAGGTCAACTGGAAACACCATATATTTT
once	TRBJ2-7	TRBD2	TRBV6-5	CATRGSREGYEQYF	TGTGCCACAAGGGGGTCGCGGGAGGGATACGAGCAGTACTTC
-	TRBJ2-1	-	TRBV7-9	CASSLAPPFYNEQFF	TGTGCCAGCAGCTTAGCCCCTCCTTTTTACAATGAGCAGTTCTTC
-	TRBJ1-2	-	TRBV11-2	CASSPLWAGGRVTHGYTF	TGTGCCAGCAGCCCCTTATGGGCCGGGGGTAGGGTTACTCATGGCTACACCTTC
-	TRBJ1-2	TRBD1	TRBV2	CASSELGQAYGYTF	TGTGCCAGCAGTGAACTTGGACAGGCGTATGGCTACACCTTC
once	TRBJ2-5	-	TRBV5-8	CASSLRGPRWETQYF	TGTGCCAGCAGCTTGAGGGGCCCTCGGTGGGAGACCCAGTACTTC
-	TRBJ1-2	-	TRBV6-5	CASSYRRQGLGYTF	TGTGCCAGCAGTTACCGTCGGCAGGGTCTTGGCTACACCTTC
-	TRBJ2-1	TRBD1	TRBV5-1	CASSFDRGSPNEQFF	TGCGCCAGCAGCTTCGACAGGGGATCGCCCAATGAGCAGTTCTTC
-	TRBJ2-1	-	TRBV19	CASSIDGQPYNEQFF	TGTGCCAGTAGTATAGATGGGCAGCCGTACAATGAGCAGTTCTTC
-	TRBJ2-7	-	TRBV4-3	CASSQDRRDYEQYF	TGCGCCAGCAGCCAAGATCGGCGGGACTACGAGCAGTACTTC
-	TRBJ1-2	TRBD1	TRBV5-1	CASRLDRVGYTF	TGCGCCAGCAGACTGGACAGGGTTGGCTACACCTTC
-	TRBJ1-5	-	TRBV6-1	CASSVFQKNSNQPQHF	TGTGCCAGCAGTGTTTTCCAGAAAAATAGCAATCAGCCCCAGCATTTT
-	TRBJ2-1	TRBD2	TRBV5-4	CASSPELAGVGNEQFF	TGTGCCAGCAGCCCGGAACTAGCGGGAGTGGGCAATGAGCAGTTCTTC
-	TRBJ2-7	TRBD1	TRBV5-4	CASSLADRGRYEQYF	TGTGCCAGCAGCTTGGCCGACAGGGGGAGATACGAGCAGTACTTC
few	TRBJ2-1	-	TRBV30	CAWGPQGLGKQFF	TGTGCCTGGGGCCCCCAGGGTCTCGGAAAGCAGTTCTTC
-	TRBJ2-3	TRBD2	TRBV19	CATAPNSWTSRLLNTQYF	TGTGCCACTGCCCCCAACTCTTGGACTAGTAGATTGCTAAATACGCAGTATTTT
-	TRBJ2-3	TRBD2	TRBV2	CASRPGLAGVDTQYF	TGTGCCAGCAGACCTGGACTAGCGGGAGTAGATACGCAGTATTTT
-	TRBJ2-7	-	TRBV6-5	CASSYRGKGSYEQYF	TGTGCCAGCAGTTATCGGGGTAAGGGTTCCTACGAGCAGTACTTC
few	TRBJ2-5	TRBD2	TRBV4-2	CASSQVREGETQYF	TGTGCCAGCAGCCAAGTCAGGGAGGGAGAGACCCAGTACTTC
-	TRBJ2-7	TRBD1	TRBV11-2	CASSPDRGRYEQYF	TGTGCCAGCAGCCCCGACAGGGGCCGCTACGAGCAGTACTTC
-	TRBJ1-2	-	TRBV11-2	CASSLDRGGYTF	TGTGCCAGCAGCTTAGATCGAGGTGGCTACACCTTC
-	TRBJ1-6	-	TRBV5-5	CASSLGQYNSPLHF	TGTGCCAGCAGCTTGGGTCAGTATAATTCACCCCTCCACTTT
-	TRBJ1-4	TRBD1	TRBV30	CAWSVPRGLGENEKLFF	TGTGCCTGGAGTGTACCTAGGGGGCTGGGGGAAAATGAAAAACTGTTTTTT
-	TRBJ2-3	TRBD2	TRBV7-6	CASSPRLATDTDTQYF	TGTGCCAGCAGCCCGCGACTAGCAACGGACACAGATACGCAGTATTTT
few	TRBJ1-6	-	TRBV19	CATTQGINSPLHF	TGTGCCACCACACAGGGTATCAATTCACCCCTCCACTTT
-	TRBJ2-2	-	TRBV7-9	CASSSGLTGELFF	TGTGCCAGCAGCTCAGGACTCACCGGGGAGCTGTTTTTT
-	TRBJ2-3	TRBD2	TRBV5-4	CASSLPGLADTQYF	TGTGCCAGCAGCCTCCCCGGACTAGCAGATACGCAGTATTTT
few	TRBJ1-1	TRBD1	TRBV2	CASGTGSVHTEAFF	TGTGCCAGCGGGACAGGGAGCGTACACACTGAAGCTTTCTTT
once	TRBJ2-3	TRBD2	TRBV12-5	CASGLGVAGGTDTQYF	TGTGCTAGTGGTTTGGGGGTAGCGGGGGGCACAGATACGCAGTATTTT
few	TRBJ2-7	-	TRBV9	CASSVADEQYF	TGTGCCAGCAGCGTAGCTGACGAGCAGTACTTC
-	TRBJ2-1	TRBD1	TRBV7-8	CASSLQGAAYNEQFF	TGTGCCAGCAGCCTACAGGGGGCGGCCTACAATGAGCAGTTCTTC
once	TRBJ2-4	TRBD2	TRBV27	CASSPLAGSAKNIQYF	TGTGCCAGCAGTCCCCTAGCGGGATCGGCCAAAAACATTCAGTACTTC